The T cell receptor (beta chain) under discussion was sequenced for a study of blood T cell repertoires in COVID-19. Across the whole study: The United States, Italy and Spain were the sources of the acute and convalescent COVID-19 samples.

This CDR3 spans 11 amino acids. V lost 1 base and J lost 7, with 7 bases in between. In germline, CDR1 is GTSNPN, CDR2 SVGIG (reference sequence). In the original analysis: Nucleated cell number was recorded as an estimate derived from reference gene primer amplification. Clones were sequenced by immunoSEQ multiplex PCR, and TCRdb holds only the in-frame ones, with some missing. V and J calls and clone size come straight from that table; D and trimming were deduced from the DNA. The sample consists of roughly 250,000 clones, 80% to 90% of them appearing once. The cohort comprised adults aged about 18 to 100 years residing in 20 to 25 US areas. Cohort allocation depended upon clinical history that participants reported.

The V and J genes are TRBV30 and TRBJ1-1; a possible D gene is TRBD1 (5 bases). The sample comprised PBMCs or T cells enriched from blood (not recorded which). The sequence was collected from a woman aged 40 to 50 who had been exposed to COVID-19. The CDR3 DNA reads TGTGCCTGGAGTGGGGGCAGTGAAGCTTTCTTT. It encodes CAWSGGSEAFF.